Listed below are T cell receptor beta chains from one sample, sequenced in a study of T cells in Graves' hyperthyroidism and ophthalmopathy. A single record per CDR3 protein comes from TCRdb applying MiXCR to the multiplex PCR reads. Altogether fewer than 600,000 distinct CDR3 sequences are present, 14% being singletons, with the ten largest covering roughly 13%. The sample was blood. These TCRs come from a woman in her thirties or forties with Graves' hyperthyroidism. The CDR3 runs from the conserved cysteine through the conserved F or W. D genes are given only for firm matches.

J: TRBJ2-1; V: TRBV6-6; D: TRBD2; length: 15; CDR3: CASSYFGLAGGHEFF
J: TRBJ2-2; V: TRBV5-1; D: NA; length: 14; CDR3: CASMEGASAGELFF
J: TRBJ2-1; V: TRBV18; D: TRBD1; length: 13; CDR3: CASSEDRAAEQFF
J: TRBJ2-7; V: TRBV5-1; D: NA; length: 15; CDR3: CASSSGVDSFYEQYF
J: TRBJ2-3; V: TRBV28; D: TRBD1; length: 16; CDR3: CASRLRTGGVSDTQYF
J: TRBJ2-3; V: TRBV9; D: TRBD2; length: 17; CDR3: CASSGTSGSISTGTQYF
J: TRBJ1-2; V: TRBV12-3/TRBV12-4; D: TRBD1; length: 16; CDR3: CASRPPGTGRLYGYTF
J: TRBJ2-5; V: TRBV6-2/TRBV6-3; D: TRBD1; length: 14; CDR3: CASSHRDRGKTQYF
J: TRBJ2-1; V: TRBV3-1; D: TRBD2; length: 17; CDR3: CASSQRLAPLNYNEQFF
J: TRBJ2-7; V: TRBV18; D: NA; length: 18; CDR3: CASSQGLPKTGKQGEQYF
J: TRBJ2-3; V: TRBV27; D: TRBD2; length: 15; CDR3: CASSSLAGVIDTQYF
J: TRBJ1-5; V: TRBV10-3; D: NA; length: 15; CDR3: CAISGGAPENQPQHF
J: TRBJ2-7; V: TRBV27; D: TRBD1; length: 15; CDR3: CASSLLGTGGGEQYF
J: TRBJ1-1; V: TRBV3-1; D: NA; length: 14; CDR3: CASSQGVGNTEAFF
J: TRBJ2-7; V: TRBV6-5; D: NA; length: 15; CDR3: CASSYSNYRSYEQYF
J: TRBJ1-4; V: TRBV19; D: TRBD1; length: 16; CDR3: CASSGRSGTGGGKLFF
J: TRBJ1-2; V: TRBV6-4; D: NA; length: 12; CDR3: CASMTGPYGYTF
J: TRBJ2-7; V: TRBV20-1; D: TRBD1; length: 16; CDR3: CSAFDRGRIASYEQYF
J: TRBJ2-7; V: TRBV12-3/TRBV12-4; D: NA; length: 17; CDR3: CASSTPHIADPDYEQYF
J: TRBJ2-3; V: TRBV15; D: TRBD2; length: 17; CDR3: CATSRETSGTSTDTQYF
J: TRBJ2-5; V: TRBV12-3/TRBV12-4; D: NA; length: 15; CDR3: CASSAGRPAQETQYF
J: TRBJ2-1; V: TRBV5-1; D: NA; length: 16; CDR3: CASSSRTLSDSNEQFF
J: TRBJ2-2; V: TRBV14; D: NA; length: 18; CDR3: CASSQDLGLGSNTGELFF
J: TRBJ1-2; V: TRBV28; D: NA; length: 16; CDR3: CASSFPFLQGDYGYTF
J: TRBJ2-7; V: TRBV5-6; D: TRBD2; length: 17; CDR3: CASSLGLAGRNSYEQYF
J: TRBJ2-1; V: TRBV9; D: TRBD2; length: 15; CDR3: CASSVVSGSFGEQFF
J: TRBJ2-7; V: TRBV20-1; D: TRBD2; length: 13; CDR3: CSADGLAVYEQYF
J: TRBJ2-7; V: TRBV4-1; D: TRBD1; length: 16; CDR3: CASSQDWTGGSYEQYF
J: TRBJ2-7; V: TRBV5-1; D: TRBD1; length: 15; CDR3: CASSLGGTGLYEQYF
J: TRBJ2-1; V: TRBV5-1; D: TRBD2; length: 18; CDR3: CASSFGADSGGTYNEQFF
J: TRBJ1-6; V: TRBV5-4; D: NA; length: 14; CDR3: CASSLTGPNSPLHF
J: TRBJ2-2; V: TRBV5-6; D: NA; length: 18; CDR3: CASSRPLGFFPNTGELFF
J: TRBJ1-5; V: TRBV12-3/TRBV12-4; D: TRBD1; length: 15; CDR3: CASSDPGQGDQPQHF
J: TRBJ1-1; V: TRBV5-6; D: NA; length: 12; CDR3: CASSLKDGEAFF
J: TRBJ2-7; V: TRBV7-2; D: NA; length: 16; CDR3: CASSPRLAARLGEQYF
J: TRBJ1-1; V: TRBV20-1; D: NA; length: 10; CDR3: CSAGGTEAFF
J: TRBJ1-6; V: TRBV3-1; D: TRBD1; length: 16; CDR3: CASSQDLGTGYSPLHF
J: TRBJ2-3; V: TRBV7-8; D: TRBD1; length: 15; CDR3: CASSPGQDRTDTQYF
J: TRBJ1-2; V: TRBV9; D: TRBD1; length: 14; CDR3: CASSEDRGYNGYTF
J: TRBJ2-7; V: TRBV29-1; D: NA; length: 15; CDR3: CSVFRFWRGYYEQYF
J: TRBJ2-7; V: TRBV7-9; D: NA; length: 16; CDR3: CASSPPGLKASYEQYF
J: TRBJ1-5; V: TRBV7-9; D: NA; length: 14; CDR3: CASSSERSNQPQHF
J: TRBJ1-1; V: TRBV28; D: NA; length: 14; CDR3: CASTQTGADSEAFF
J: TRBJ2-3; V: TRBV19; D: NA; length: 15; CDR3: CASSTERFGTDTQYF
J: TRBJ1-6; V: TRBV3-1; D: NA; length: 16; CDR3: CASSPQKTAFFSPLHF
J: TRBJ2-7; V: TRBV24-1; D: TRBD1; length: 16; CDR3: CATSATARDSIYEQYF
J: TRBJ2-7; V: TRBV5-1; D: TRBD2; length: 15; CDR3: CASSLGGTSDYEQYF
J: TRBJ2-5; V: TRBV2; D: TRBD1; length: 14; CDR3: CASRGTGGGQTQYF
J: TRBJ2-1; V: TRBV20-1; D: NA; length: 10; CDR3: CSARRGEQFF
J: TRBJ2-5; V: TRBV15; D: NA; length: 16; CDR3: CATSRDIGGLQETQYF